The sequence of this TCR beta chain was determined in a study of cytomegalovirus exposure and HLA in healthy donors. General observations from the study: In an earlier analysis, productive rearrangement rates for most beta V segments clustered near 87% or 30%.

This clone showed up just a few times. Its specificity is not known. The junction had 13 bases not matched to a gene; V was cut back by 6 bases and J by 9 bases. This CDR3 has 16 residues. Germline V CDR1 and CDR2: MDHEN, SYDVKM. A multiplex PCR was run with 60 Vbeta primers and 13 Jbeta primers. The table came from immunoSEQ multiplex PCR; TCRdb's copy has only in-frame clones and leaves some out. The sample lists approximately 95,000 clones, approximately 81% seen once, with approximately 4% in the top ten. What was sequenced was PBMCs. The sequence was collected from a woman between 40 and 55 years old in good health and CMV-seropositive. The genes are TRBV28 and TRBJ2-1; 11 bases are a match to TRBD1. The CDR3 spells CASSPWRGQGGSEQFF. The DNA for the CDR3 is TGTGCCAGCAGCCCCTGGCGGGGACAGGGGGGCTCTGAGCAGTTCTTC.